A single sample is the source of the 19 T cell receptor beta chains below, sequenced in a study of metastatic and nonmetastatic thyroid tumors (dated by TCRdb to the early 2020s). No treatment had been received by any patient before thyroid surgery. The library was built by means of PCR. The run used an Illumina HiSeq 4000. TCRdb reanalyzed the raw reads on its own, using fastp at Q25 for trimming and MiXCR for clone calling, and kept in-frame beta chains. In this sample the table shows about 35,000 clones, about a sixth of which occur a single time. Clones ranked in the top ten supply 6.2% of the sample. The material sequenced was blood. The receptors here all came from a male donor with papillary thyroid cancer or a benign thyroid nodule (not recorded which). Some clones in this sample may be carry-over from other donors' samples.

Relative to its sample, this clone is medium-sized (0.01 to 0.1%). This chain connects TRBV27 to TRBJ2-7, with 11 bases that match TRBD2. Germline V gene sequence: CDR1 MNHEY, CDR2 SMNVEV (reference sequence). The CDR3 runs 16 residues. The J segment lost 4 bases and the V segment lost 1 base, leaving 6 bases of the junction unmatched. In nucleotides, the CDR3 is TGTGCCAGCAGTTTATTGACTAGCGGGATGGGATACGAGCAGTACTTC. It specifies CASSLLTSGMGYEQYF.

This clone has ten or more counts. The V gene is TRBV19, the J gene TRBJ2-7; 9 bases fit TRBD1. Per the germline V gene, CDR1 is LNHDA and CDR2 is SQIVND (reference sequence). The CDR3 consists of 13 residues. With V trimmed by 4 bases and J by 4 bases, 2 bases remained unmatched. CDR3 sequence: CASSTGTGYEQYF. The DNA of the CDR3 is TGTGCCAGTAGTACAGGGACAGGGTACGAGCAGTACTTC. The complete variable domain, with remaining parts taken from reference TRBV19 and TRBJ2-7, reads DGGITQSPKYLFRKEGQNVTLSCEQNLNHDAMYWYRQDPGQGLRLIYYSQIVNDFQKGDIAEGYSVSREKKESFPLTVTSAQKNPTAFYLCASSTGTGYEQYFGPGTRLTVT.

By share of the sample, this clone is medium-sized. This rearrangement joins TRBV19 to TRBJ1-3; D not certain. The CDR3 has 15 residues. V lost 5 bases, J lost 0 bases, and 11 bases lay in between. CDR1 and CDR2 (germline): LNHDA, SQIVND (reference sequence). Here the CDR3 DNA reads TGTGCCAGTAGTCCGGGAACAACCTCTGGAAACACCATATATTTT. It yields the protein CASSPGTTSGNTIYF.

This clone was found many times. V and J are TRBV7-9 and TRBJ2-1, with 9 bases identical to TRBD2. The CDR3 extends over 16 amino acids. V dropped 5 bases and J dropped 4; count of bases not matched to a gene: 9. CDR1 and CDR2 from the germline V gene are SEHNR and FQNEAQ (reference sequence). The CDR3 spells CASSPHSAGGYNEQFF. CDR3 coding DNA: TGTGCCAGCAGCCCCCATTCAGCGGGAGGATACAATGAGCAGTTCTTC. The full variable domain, completed using reference TRBV7-9 and TRBJ2-1, is DTGVSQNPRHKITKRGQNVTFRCDPISEHNRLYWYRQTLGQGPEFLTYFQNEAQLEKSRLLSDRFSAERPKGSFSTLEIQRTEQGDSAMYLCASSPHSAGGYNEQFFGPGTRLTVL.

This clone was counted at least ten times. V gene TRBV11-1 combines with J gene TRBJ2-7; 7 nucleotides line up with TRBD1. The CDR3 runs to 19 residues. Germline-derived CDR1 and CDR2 are SGHAT and FQDESV (reference sequence). J lost 3 bases, V lost 6 bases, and 23 bases had no gene match. CDR3 coding DNA: TGTGCCAGCAGTTCGACAGGTGGATCCCGGACAGGTGGGGTCTACGAGCAGTACTTC. The encoded protein is CASSSTGGSRTGGVYEQYF. The full variable domain, its missing parts supplied by reference TRBV11-1 and TRBJ2-7, is EAEVAQSPRYKITEKSQAVAFWCDPISGHATLYWYRQILGQGPELLVQFQDESVVDDSQLPKDRFSAERLKGVDSTLKIQPAELGDSAMYLCASSSTGGSRTGGVYEQYFGPGTRLTVT.

Many counts were recorded for this clone. The V gene is TRBV7-2, the J gene TRBJ1-6; D may be TRBD1 (5 bases). This CDR3 comprises 13 residues. The V and J ends lost 6 bases and 5 bases respectively, with 8 bases between them. CDR1 SGHTA and CDR2 FQGNSA come from the germline V gene. The CDR3 sequence: CASRPGNNSPLHF. The CDR3 bases are TGTGCCAGCAGGCCAGGGAATAATTCACCCCTCCACTTT.

This clone occurred many times. The CDR3 is CASSRGDAGYTF. DNA for the CDR3: TGTGCCAGCTCCAGGGGGGATGCTGGCTACACCTTC. This sequence joins TRBV12-3 or TRBV12-4 and TRBJ1-2, with 7 bases that match TRBD1. The CDR3 is 12 residues long. Germline trimming cut 8 bases from V and 7 bases from J; bases unmatched to any gene: 7.

This clone occurred many times. The genes are TRBV5-5 and TRBJ1-1; TRBD1 matches 8 bases. V trimming: 4 bases; J trimming: 3 bases; junction bases outside the gene matches: 5. Germline V gene data show CDR1 as SGHKS and CDR2 as YYEKEE (reference sequence). This CDR3 region has 14 residues. CDR3 amino acids: CASSQRQGYTEAFF. The CDR3 DNA is TGTGCCAGCAGCCAAAGACAGGGGTACACTGAAGCTTTCTTT.

This clone was seen only a few times. The rearrangement links TRBV28 to TRBJ2-7, with D maybe TRBD1 (6 bases). The length of the CDR3 is 12 residues. Germline V gene data show CDR1 as MDHEN and CDR2 as SYDVKM. The V end was cut by 7 bases, the J end by 4 bases, with 11 bases between. CDR3 coding DNA: TGTGCCAGCACGACAGGAAAGTACGAGCAGTACTTC. Translating gives CASTTGKYEQYF.

In its sample, this clone ranks as medium-sized. The chain couples TRBV10-2 to TRBJ2-2, with 10 bases identical to TRBD1. The length of the CDR3 is 15 residues. Germline V gene lookup returns CDR1 WSHSY and CDR2 SAAADI. With 7 bases clipped from V and 3 bases from J, the junction kept 5 bases outside the gene matches. The CDR3 is CASKKGQGYTGELFF. In nucleotides, the CDR3 is TGCGCCAGCAAGAAGGGACAGGGGTACACCGGGGAGCTGTTTTTT.

Turning to this clone: With a much larger clone just one base away, this may be a read error. The sample carries other DNA sequences with the same CDR3. V usage is TRBV3-1 and J usage is TRBJ2-5; maybe TRBD2 (6 bases). CDR1 LGHDT and CDR2 YNNKEL come from the germline V gene (reference sequence). The CDR3 runs 15 residues. In DNA, the CDR3 is TGTGCCAGCAGCCTTCCCGGGATTGGGGAGGAGACCCAATACTTC. Translating it yields CASSLPGIGEETQYF.

Note on this clone: This is likely a read error, given that the CDR3 carries no conserved phenylalanine or tryptophan at its end. The V gene is TRBV6-4, the J gene TRBJ2-2; D uncertain. Germline CDR1 is MRHNA and CDR2 is SNTAGT. The CDR3 is 14 amino acids. Trimming cost V 3 bases and J 7 bases, with 12 bases left between them. Here the CDR3 DNA reads TGTGCCAGCAGTGAACAGTGGGATCGCGGGGAGCTGTTTCTT. Amino acid sequence: CASSEQWDRGELFL.

This clone was found many times. This chain uses TRBV19 with TRBJ2-7; TRBD1 matches 9 bases. The CDR3 runs 14 residues. V gave up 5 bases and J gave up 3 bases; unmatched junction bases: 5. The V gene's germline CDR1 is LNHDA and CDR2 SQIVND (reference sequence). In DNA, the CDR3 is TGTGCCAGTAGTCCCGGGACAGGGAGCTACGAGCAGTACTTC. Encoded protein: CASSPGTGSYEQYF.

The gene calls are TRBV28 and TRBJ1-6; D is uncertain. The germline gives CDR1 MDHEN, CDR2 SYDVKM. Trimming stripped 1 base from V and 14 bases from J, with 21 bases between. The CDR3 sequence is 16 residues long. The CDR3 nucleotides are TGTGCCAGCAGTTTATCGAGGGCCACCGCGGGGTCGGCCCTCCACTTT. As protein: CASSLSRATAGSALHF.

This clone appeared many times. The genes are TRBV20-1 and TRBJ1-2, with TRBD1 as a possible D gene (6 bases). The CDR3 loop spans 15 amino acids. Germline V lookup: CDR1 DFQATT, CDR2 SNEGSKA (reference sequence). V was clipped by 4 bases and J by 5 bases, with 20 bases between them. The chain's CDR3 is CSAKAGGGVKYGYTF. The CDR3, as DNA: TGCAGTGCTAAGGCGGGGGGGGGCGTTAAGTATGGCTACACCTTC.

The chain carries TRBV15 and TRBJ2-1; possibly TRBD2 for D (8 bases). The germline V gene has CDR1 LNHNV and CDR2 YYDKDF (reference sequence). The CDR3 runs to 16 residues. V gave up 8 bases and J gave up 8 bases, with 25 bases separating them. The CDR3 reads CATRPGGGGGRDEQFF. The CDR3 DNA follows: TGTGCCACCCGTCCGGGAGGGGGCGGAGGCAGGGATGAGCAGTTCTTC.

This clone has ten or more counts. The gene calls are TRBV10-2 and TRBJ2-5; D tentatively reads TRBD1 or TRBD2 (6 bases each). The CDR3 covers 15 residues. The V end lost 6 bases, the J end lost 4 bases, and 18 bases lay between the germline ends. Per the germline V gene, CDR1 is WSHSY and CDR2 is SAAADI. For the CDR3, the DNA is TGCGCCAGCAGGACAGGATCGGGCGGGATAGAGACCCAGTACTTC. It yields the protein CASRTGSGGIETQYF.

This clone was seen at least ten times. The CDR3 is CASSLRSGRLYEQYF. DNA for the CDR3: TGTGCCAGCAGCCTACGGAGCGGGAGGCTGTACGAGCAGTACTTC. The J gene is TRBJ2-7, the V gene TRBV7-9; TRBD2 matches 9 bases. Germline values: CDR1 SEHNR, CDR2 FQNEAQ (reference sequence). The CDR3 spans 15 residues. Trimming took 5 bases from V and 4 from J; bases not matched to a gene: 9. Complete variable domain (other parts from reference TRBV7-9 and TRBJ2-7): DTGVSQNPRHKITKRGQNVTFRCDPISEHNRLYWYRQTLGQGPEFLTYFQNEAQLEKSRLLSDRFSAERPKGSFSTLEIQRTEQGDSAMYLCASSLRSGRLYEQYFGPGTRLTVT.

This clone appeared many times. This chain links TRBV24-1 with TRBJ2-1; the D gene could be TRBD1 or TRBD2 (5 bases each). Germline CDR1 is KGHDR and CDR2 is SFDVKD. There are 12 residues in the CDR3. V lost 8 bases and J 10 bases, leaving 14 bases between the germline ends. This CDR3 reads CATKGTTLEQFF. The CDR3 nucleotides are TGTGCCACCAAGGGGACCACTCTGGAGCAGTTCTTC.